This T cell receptor beta chain stems from a study of CD8+CD57+ T cells in acquired aplastic anemia. Turning to the study itself: Sorted CD4+ and CD8+ cells gave a mean 3.2 ug DNA, range roughly 0.18 to 30 ug.

The V end lost 3 bases, the J end lost 2 bases, and 8 bases lay between the germline ends. The CDR3 runs to 13 residues. Germline V gene sequence: CDR1 LNHDA, CDR2 SQIVND (reference sequence). Those patients picked for sequencing had displayed CD8+CD57+ cell expansion on flow cytometry. TCR beta VDJ combinations and CDR3 sequences were profiled from genomic DNA. MiXCR, run by TCRdb on the reads, gives a single entry per CDR3 protein. The table records a few hundred thousand distinct CDR3 sequences, about three fifths of them present only once. The sample was sorted CD4+, CD8+, or CD8+CD57+ T cells (not recorded which) from PBMCs. The V call is TRBV19, the J call TRBJ2-7; D is uncertain. The sequence was collected from a human donor with aplastic anemia. CDR3 amino acids: CASSMVAPYEQYF. DNA of the CDR3: TGTGCCAGTAGTATGGTGGCTCCCTACGAGCAGTACTTC. The full variable domain, with the rest looked up from reference TRBV19 and TRBJ2-7, is DGGITQSPKYLFRKEGQNVTLSCEQNLNHDAMYWYRQDPGQGLRLIYYSQIVNDFQKGDIAEGYSVSREKKESFPLTVTSAQKNPTAFYLCASSMVAPYEQYFGPGTRLTVT.